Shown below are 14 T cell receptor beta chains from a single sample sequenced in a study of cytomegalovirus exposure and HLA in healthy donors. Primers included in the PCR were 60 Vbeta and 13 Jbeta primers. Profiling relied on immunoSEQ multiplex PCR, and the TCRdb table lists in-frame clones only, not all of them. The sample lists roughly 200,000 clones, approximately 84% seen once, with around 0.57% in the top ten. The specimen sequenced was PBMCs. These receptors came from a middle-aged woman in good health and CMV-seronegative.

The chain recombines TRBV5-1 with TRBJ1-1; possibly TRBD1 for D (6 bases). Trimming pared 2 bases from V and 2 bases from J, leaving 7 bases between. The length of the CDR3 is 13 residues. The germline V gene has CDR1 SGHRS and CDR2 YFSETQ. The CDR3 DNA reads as TGCGCCAGCAGCTTACAGGGAAACACTGAAGCTTTCTTT. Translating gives CASSLQGNTEAFF.

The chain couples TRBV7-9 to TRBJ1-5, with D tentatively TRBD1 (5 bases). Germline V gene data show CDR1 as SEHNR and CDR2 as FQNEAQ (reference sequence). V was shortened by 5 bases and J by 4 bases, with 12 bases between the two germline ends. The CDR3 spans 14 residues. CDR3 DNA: TGTGCCAGCAGCCTTTTAGGGGCAAATCAGCCCCAGCATTTT. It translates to CASSLLGANQPQHF. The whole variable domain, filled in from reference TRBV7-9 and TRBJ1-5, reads DTGVSQNPRHKITKRGQNVTFRCDPISEHNRLYWYRQTLGQGPEFLTYFQNEAQLEKSRLLSDRFSAERPKGSFSTLEIQRTEQGDSAMYLCASSLLGANQPQHFGDGTRLSIL.

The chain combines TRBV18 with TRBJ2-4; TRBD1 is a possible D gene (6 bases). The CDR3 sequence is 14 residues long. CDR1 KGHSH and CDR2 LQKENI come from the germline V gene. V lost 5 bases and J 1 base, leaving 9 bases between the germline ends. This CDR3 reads CASSSQGAKNIQYF. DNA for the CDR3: TGTGCCAGCTCATCTCAGGGGGCCAAAAACATTCAGTACTTC.

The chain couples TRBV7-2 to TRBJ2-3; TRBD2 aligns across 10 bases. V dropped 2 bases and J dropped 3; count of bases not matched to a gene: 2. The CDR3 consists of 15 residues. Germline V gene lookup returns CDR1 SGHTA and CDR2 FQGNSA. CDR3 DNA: TGTGCCAGCAGCTTATCTAGCGGGGGAACAGATACGCAGTATTTT. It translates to CASSLSSGGTDTQYF.

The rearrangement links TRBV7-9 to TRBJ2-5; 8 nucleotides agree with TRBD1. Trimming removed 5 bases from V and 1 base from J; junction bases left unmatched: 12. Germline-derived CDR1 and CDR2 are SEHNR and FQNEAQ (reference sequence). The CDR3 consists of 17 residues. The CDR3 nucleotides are TGTGCCAGCAGCCTCGGGACAGGCCGGGGGCTCCAAGAGACCCAGTACTTC. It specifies CASSLGTGRGLQETQYF.

CDR3 in amino acids: CASSGQGGSNQPQHF. For the CDR3, the DNA is TGTGCCAGCAGTGGTCAGGGAGGAAGCAATCAGCCCCAGCATTTT. The genes are TRBV2 and TRBJ1-5; a weak D match, TRBD1 (5 bases). Germline values: CDR1 SNHLY, CDR2 FYNNEI. This CDR3 has 15 residues. V gave up 4 bases and J gave up 1 base, with 11 bases separating them.

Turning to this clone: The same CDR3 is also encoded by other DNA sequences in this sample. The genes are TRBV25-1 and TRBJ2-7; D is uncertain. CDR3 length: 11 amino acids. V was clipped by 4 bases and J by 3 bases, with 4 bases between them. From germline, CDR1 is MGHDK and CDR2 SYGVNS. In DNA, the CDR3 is TGTGCCAGCAGTGGGCTCTACGAGCAGTACTTC. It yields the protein CASSGLYEQYF.

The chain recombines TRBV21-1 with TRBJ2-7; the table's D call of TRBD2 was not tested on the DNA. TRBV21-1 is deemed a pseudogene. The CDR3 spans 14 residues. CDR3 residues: CASSKRRGEDEQYF. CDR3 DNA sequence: TGTGCCAGCAGCAAACGGCGGGGAGAGGACGAGCAGTACTTC.

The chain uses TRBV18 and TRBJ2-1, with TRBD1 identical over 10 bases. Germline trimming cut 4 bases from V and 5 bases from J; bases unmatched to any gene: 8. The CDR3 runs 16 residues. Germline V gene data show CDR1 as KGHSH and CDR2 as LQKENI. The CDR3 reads CASSLPPGQGNNEQFF. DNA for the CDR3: TGTGCCAGCTCACTACCGCCGGGACAGGGGAACAATGAGCAGTTCTTC.

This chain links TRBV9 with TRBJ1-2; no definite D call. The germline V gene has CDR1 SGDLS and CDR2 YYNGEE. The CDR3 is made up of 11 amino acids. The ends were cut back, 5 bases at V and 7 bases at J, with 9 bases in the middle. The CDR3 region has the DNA TGTGCCAGCAGTTCGACACTTGGCTACACCTTC. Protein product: CASSSTLGYTF.

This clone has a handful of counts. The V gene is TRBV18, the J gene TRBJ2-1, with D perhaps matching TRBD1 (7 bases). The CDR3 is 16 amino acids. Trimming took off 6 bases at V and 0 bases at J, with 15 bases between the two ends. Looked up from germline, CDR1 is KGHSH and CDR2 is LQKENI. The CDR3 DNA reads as TGTGCCAGCTCGCGCGCAGGGGGGAGCTCCTACAATGAGCAGTTCTTC. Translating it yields CASSRAGGSSYNEQFF.

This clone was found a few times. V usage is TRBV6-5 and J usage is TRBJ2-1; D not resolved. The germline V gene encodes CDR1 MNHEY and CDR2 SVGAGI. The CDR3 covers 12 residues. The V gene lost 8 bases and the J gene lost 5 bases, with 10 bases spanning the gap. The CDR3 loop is CASSPRNNEQFF. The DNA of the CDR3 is TGTGCCAGCTCCCCCCGTAACAATGAGCAGTTCTTC.

The CDR3 sequence is CATGSAGAGVKDGELFF. As DNA, the CDR3 is TGTGCCACCGGCTCTGCCGGGGCGGGAGTGAAGGACGGGGAGCTGTTTTTT. This chain links TRBV15 with TRBJ2-2; TRBD2 matches 7 bases. The CDR3 has 17 amino acids. Trimming cost V 8 bases and J 7 bases; bases outside gene matches: 19. CDR1 and CDR2 (germline): LNHNV, YYDKDF (reference sequence). Filled out from reference TRBV15 and TRBJ2-2, the complete variable domain reads DAMVIQNPRYQVTQFGKPVTLSCSQTLNHNVMYWYQQKSSQAPKLLFHYYDKDFNNEADTPDNFQSRRPNTSFCFLDIRSPGLGDTAMYLCATGSAGAGVKDGELFFGEGSRLTVL.

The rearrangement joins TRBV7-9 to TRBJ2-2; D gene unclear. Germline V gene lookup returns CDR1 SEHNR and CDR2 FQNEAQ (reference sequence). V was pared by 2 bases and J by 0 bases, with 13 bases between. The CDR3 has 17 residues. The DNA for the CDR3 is TGTGCCAGCAGCTTAATCATTGTACTTTCGAACACCGGGGAGCTGTTTTTT. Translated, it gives CASSLIIVLSNTGELFF. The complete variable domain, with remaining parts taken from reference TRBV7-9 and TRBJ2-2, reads DTGVSQNPRHKITKRGQNVTFRCDPISEHNRLYWYRQTLGQGPEFLTYFQNEAQLEKSRLLSDRFSAERPKGSFSTLEIQRTEQGDSAMYLCASSLIIVLSNTGELFFGEGSRLTVL.